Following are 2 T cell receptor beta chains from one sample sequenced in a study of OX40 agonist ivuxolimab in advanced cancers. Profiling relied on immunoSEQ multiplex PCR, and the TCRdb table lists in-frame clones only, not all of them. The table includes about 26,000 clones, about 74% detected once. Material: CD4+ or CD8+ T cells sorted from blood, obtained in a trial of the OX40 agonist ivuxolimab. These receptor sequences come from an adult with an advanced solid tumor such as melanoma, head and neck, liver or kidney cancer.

CDR3 nucleotides: TGTGCCAGCAGCTTACCAGGGGATCGTTCACCCCTCCACTTT. Translating gives CASSLPGDRSPLHF. This chain links TRBV11-2 with TRBJ1-6, with D possibly TRBD1 on 6 matching bases. There are 14 residues in the CDR3. V shed 2 bases and J shed 9 bases, with 11 bases lying between them. Germline V gives CDR1 SGHAT, CDR2 FQNNGV.

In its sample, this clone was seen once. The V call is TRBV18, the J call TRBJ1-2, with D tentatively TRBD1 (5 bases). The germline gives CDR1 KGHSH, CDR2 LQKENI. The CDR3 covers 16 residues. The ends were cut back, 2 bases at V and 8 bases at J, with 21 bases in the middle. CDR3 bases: TGTGCCAGCTCACCAGGGAGGGGAGAAGCAGTGAGGGGCTACACCTTC. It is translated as CASSPGRGEAVRGYTF.